This note documents a single TCR beta chain sequence. Its antigen is unidentified. TCRdb re-derived calls from the reads in MiXCR, one entry per CDR3 protein. The sample gives approximately 500,000 distinct CDR3 sequences, 33% of which show up once; about 17% is in the top ten. This entry belongs to a study of T cell repertoires in cytomegalovirus infection. For the study at large: CMV epitopes, recently identified HLA-C-restricted and well-studied HLA-B-restricted, were used.

General observations from the study: Dominant in the ex vivo response were TCR beta clonotypes restricted by HLA-C and specific for CMV.

The sequence was collected from a human donor in good health (CMV status not recorded). Some clones in this sample may be carry-over from other donors' samples. The sample was cultured PBMCs, taken from culture after CMV antigen stimulation.

CDR3 in amino acids: CASSRKGPGLEDEQFF. CDR3 nucleotide sequence: TGTGCCAGCTCACGAAAAGGGCCGGGACTAGAGGATGAGCAGTTCTTC. The chain joins TRBV18 to TRBJ2-1; 8 bases match TRBD2. Germline V gene lookup returns CDR1 KGHSH and CDR2 LQKENI. The trim removed 4 bases at V and 8 bases at J, leaving 13 bases unmatched. This CDR3 comprises 16 residues. The entire variable domain, with the rest obtained from reference TRBV18 and TRBJ2-1, is as follows: NAGVMQNPRHLVRRRGQEARLRCSPMKGHSHVYWYRQLPEEGLKFMVYLQKENIIDESGMPKERFSAEFPKEGPSILRIQQVVRGDSAAYFCASSRKGPGLEDEQFFGPGTRLTVL.